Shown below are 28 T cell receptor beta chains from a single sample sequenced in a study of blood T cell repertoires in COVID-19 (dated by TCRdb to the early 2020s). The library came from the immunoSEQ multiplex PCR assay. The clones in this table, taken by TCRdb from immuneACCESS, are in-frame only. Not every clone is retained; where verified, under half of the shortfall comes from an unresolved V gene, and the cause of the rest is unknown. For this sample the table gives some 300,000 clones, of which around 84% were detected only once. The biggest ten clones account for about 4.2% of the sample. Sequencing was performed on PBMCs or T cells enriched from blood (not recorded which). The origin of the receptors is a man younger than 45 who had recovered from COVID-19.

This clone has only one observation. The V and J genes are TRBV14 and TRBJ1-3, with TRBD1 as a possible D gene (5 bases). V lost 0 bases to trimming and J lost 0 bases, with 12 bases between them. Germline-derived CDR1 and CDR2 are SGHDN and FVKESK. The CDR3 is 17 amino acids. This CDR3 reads CASSQERGSYSGNTIYF. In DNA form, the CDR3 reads TGTGCCAGCAGCCAAGAGCGGGGGTCCTACTCTGGAAACACCATATATTTT.

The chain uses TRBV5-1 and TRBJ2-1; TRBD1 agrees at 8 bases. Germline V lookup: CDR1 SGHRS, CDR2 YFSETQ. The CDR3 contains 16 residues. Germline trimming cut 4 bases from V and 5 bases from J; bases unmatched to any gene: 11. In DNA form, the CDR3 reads TGCGCCAGCAGCCCGGCAGGGGGCCGTATAAACAATGAGCAGTTCTTC. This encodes CASSPAGGRINNEQFF.

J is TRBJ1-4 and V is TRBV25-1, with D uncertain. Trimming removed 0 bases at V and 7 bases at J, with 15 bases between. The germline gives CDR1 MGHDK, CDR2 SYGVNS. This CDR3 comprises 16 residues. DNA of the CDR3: TGTGCCAGCAGTGAATATTCGAGAGGGCGAGGTGAAAAACTGTTTTTT. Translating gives CASSEYSRGRGEKLFF.

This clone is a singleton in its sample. CDR3 sequence: CAWTSGYQETQYF. The CDR3 DNA reads as TGTGCCTGGACTAGCGGGTACCAAGAGACCCAGTACTTC. V gene TRBV30 combines with J gene TRBJ2-5; 8 bases are a match to TRBD2. With 4 bases clipped from V and 0 bases from J, the junction kept 1 base outside the gene matches. CDR3 length equals 13 residues. Germline V gene lookup returns CDR1 GTSNPN and CDR2 SVGIG (reference sequence).

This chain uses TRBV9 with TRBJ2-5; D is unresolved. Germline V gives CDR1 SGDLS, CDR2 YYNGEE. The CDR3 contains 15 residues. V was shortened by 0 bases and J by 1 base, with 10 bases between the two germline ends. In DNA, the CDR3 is TGTGCCAGCAGCGTAGAAAACATTCCCCAAGAGACCCAGTACTTC. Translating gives CASSVENIPQETQYF.

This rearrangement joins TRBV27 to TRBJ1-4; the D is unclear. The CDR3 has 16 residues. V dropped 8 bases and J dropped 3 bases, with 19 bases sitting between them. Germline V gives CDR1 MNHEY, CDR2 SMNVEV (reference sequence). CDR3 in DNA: TGTGCCAGCCAGGTGGACTGGCTCCGGGCTAATGAAAAACTGTTTTTT. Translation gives CASQVDWLRANEKLFF. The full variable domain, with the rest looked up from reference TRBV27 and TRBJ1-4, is EAQVTQNPRYLITVTGKKLTVTCSQNMNHEYMSWYRQDPGLGLRQIYYSMNVEVTDKGDVPEGYKVSRKEKRNFPLILESPSPNQTSLYFCASQVDWLRANEKLFFGSGTQLSVL.

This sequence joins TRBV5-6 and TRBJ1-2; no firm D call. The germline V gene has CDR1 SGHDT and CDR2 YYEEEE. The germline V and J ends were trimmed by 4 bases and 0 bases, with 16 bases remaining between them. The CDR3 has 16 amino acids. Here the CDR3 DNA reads TGTGCCAGCAGCCCCGAGGTCCGGGTCCCTAACTATGGCTACACCTTC. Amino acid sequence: CASSPEVRVPNYGYTF.

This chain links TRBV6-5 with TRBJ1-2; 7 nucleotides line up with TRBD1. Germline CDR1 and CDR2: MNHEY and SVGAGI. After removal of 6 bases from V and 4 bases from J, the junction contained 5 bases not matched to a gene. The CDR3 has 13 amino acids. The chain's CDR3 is CASSPGQLYGYTF. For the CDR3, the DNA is TGTGCCAGCAGCCCGGGACAGCTCTATGGCTACACCTTC.

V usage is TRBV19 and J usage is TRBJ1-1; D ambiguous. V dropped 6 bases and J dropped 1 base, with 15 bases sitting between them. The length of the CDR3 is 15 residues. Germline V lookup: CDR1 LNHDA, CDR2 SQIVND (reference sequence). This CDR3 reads CASSPGVGGNTEAFF. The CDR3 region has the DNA TGTGCCAGTAGCCCTGGTGTTGGCGGGAACACTGAAGCTTTCTTT.

This CDR3 reads CASSRVGGFYYNEQFF. The CDR3 coding sequence is TGTGCCAGCAGCCGCGTGGGGGGATTCTACTACAATGAGCAGTTCTTC. The chain links TRBV7-9 to TRBJ2-1; D is possibly TRBD2 (6 bases). Trimming removed 5 bases at V and 3 bases at J, with 17 bases between. This CDR3 comprises 16 residues. CDR1 and CDR2 from the germline V gene are SEHNR and FQNEAQ (reference sequence).

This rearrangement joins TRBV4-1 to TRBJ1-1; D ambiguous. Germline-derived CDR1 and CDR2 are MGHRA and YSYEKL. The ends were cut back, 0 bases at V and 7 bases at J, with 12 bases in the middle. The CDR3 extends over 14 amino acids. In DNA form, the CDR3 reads TGCGCCAGCAGCCAAGATATGCGAGTCGGTGAAGCTTTCTTT. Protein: CASSQDMRVGEAFF.

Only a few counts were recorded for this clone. CDR3 sequence: CASSQDPKSGNYGYTF. The DNA of the CDR3 is TGCGCCAGCAGCCAAGACCCCAAATCAGGGAACTATGGCTACACCTTC. This chain connects TRBV4-1 to TRBJ1-2, with D possibly TRBD1 on 5 matching bases. This CDR3 is built from 16 residues. V was shortened by 0 bases and J by 2 bases, with 13 bases between the two germline ends. Germline loops: CDR1 MGHRA, CDR2 YSYEKL.

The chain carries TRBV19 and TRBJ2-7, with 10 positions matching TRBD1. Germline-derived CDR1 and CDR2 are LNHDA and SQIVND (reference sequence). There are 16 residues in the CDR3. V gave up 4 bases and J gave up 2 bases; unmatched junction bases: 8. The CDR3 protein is CASSTLPGTGAYEQYF. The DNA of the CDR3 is TGTGCCAGTAGTACCCTCCCCGGGACAGGGGCCTACGAGCAGTACTTC.

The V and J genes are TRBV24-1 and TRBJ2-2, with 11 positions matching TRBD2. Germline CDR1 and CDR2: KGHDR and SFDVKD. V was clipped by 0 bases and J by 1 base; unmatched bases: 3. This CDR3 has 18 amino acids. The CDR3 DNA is TGTGCCACCAGTGATTTGCGACTAGCGGGGATGAACACCGGGGAGCTGTTTTTT. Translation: CATSDLRLAGMNTGELFF.

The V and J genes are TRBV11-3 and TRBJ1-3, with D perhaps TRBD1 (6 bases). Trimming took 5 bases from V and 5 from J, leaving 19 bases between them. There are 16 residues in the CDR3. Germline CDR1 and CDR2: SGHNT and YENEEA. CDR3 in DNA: TGTGCCAGCAGCCAGCCTACAGGGATAGAGAGAAACACCATATATTTT. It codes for CASSQPTGIERNTIYF.

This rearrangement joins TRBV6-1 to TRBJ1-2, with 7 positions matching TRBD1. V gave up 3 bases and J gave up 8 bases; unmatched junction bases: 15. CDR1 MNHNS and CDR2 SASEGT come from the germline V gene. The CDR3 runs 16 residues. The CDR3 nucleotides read TGTGCCAGCAGTGATAGCACAGGGGTCCCCTTGGGGGGCTACACCTTC. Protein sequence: CASSDSTGVPLGGYTF.

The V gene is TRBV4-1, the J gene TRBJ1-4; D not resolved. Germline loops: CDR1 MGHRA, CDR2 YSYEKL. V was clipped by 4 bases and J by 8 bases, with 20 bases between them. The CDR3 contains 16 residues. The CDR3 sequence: CASSRVVGGAHEKLFF. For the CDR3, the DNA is TGCGCCAGCAGCCGGGTGGTGGGAGGCGCGCACGAAAAACTGTTTTTT.

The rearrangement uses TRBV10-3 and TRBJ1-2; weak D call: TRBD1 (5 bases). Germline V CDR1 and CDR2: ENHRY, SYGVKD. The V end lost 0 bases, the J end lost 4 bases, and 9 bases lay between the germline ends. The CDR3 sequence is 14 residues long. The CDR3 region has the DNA TGTGCCATCAGTGAGTCGGGGCAGGGCTATGGCTACACCTTC. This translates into CAISESGQGYGYTF.

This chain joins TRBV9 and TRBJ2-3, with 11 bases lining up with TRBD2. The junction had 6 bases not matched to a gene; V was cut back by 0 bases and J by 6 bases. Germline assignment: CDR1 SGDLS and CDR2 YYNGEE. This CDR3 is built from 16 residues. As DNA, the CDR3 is TGTGCCAGCAGCGTAGGTCTAGCGGGGGGCGGGGATACGCAGTATTTT. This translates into CASSVGLAGGGDTQYF.

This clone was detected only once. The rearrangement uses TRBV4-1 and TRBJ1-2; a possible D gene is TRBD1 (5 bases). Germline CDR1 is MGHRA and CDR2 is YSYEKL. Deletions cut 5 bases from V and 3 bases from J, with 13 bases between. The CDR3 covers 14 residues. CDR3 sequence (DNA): TGCGCCAGCAGCGGCCTAGGGGTTGACTATGGCTACACCTTC. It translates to CASSGLGVDYGYTF.

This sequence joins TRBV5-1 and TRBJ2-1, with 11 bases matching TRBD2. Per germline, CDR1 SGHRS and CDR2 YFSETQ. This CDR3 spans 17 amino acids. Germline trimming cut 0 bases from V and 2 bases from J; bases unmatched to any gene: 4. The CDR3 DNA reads TGCGCCAGCAGCTTGGTTAGCGGGGGGGACACCTACAATGAGCAGTTCTTC. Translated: CASSLVSGGDTYNEQFF.

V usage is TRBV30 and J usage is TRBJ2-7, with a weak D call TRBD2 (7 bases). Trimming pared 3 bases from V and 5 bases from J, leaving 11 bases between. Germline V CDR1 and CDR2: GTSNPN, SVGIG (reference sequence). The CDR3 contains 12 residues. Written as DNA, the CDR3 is TGTGCCTGGAGACAGGGACTACACGAGCAGTACTTC. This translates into CAWRQGLHEQYF.

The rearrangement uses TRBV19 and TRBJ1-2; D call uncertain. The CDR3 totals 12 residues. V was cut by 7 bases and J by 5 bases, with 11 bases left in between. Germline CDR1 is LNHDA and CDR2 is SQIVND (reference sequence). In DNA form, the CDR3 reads TGTGCCAGTACTACGGCGGGTTATGGCTACACCTTC. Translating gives CASTTAGYGYTF.

The DNA of the CDR3 is TGCGCCAGCAGCCTTCATGGGGGCGATTCGCCCCAGCATTTT. This gives the protein CASSLHGGDSPQHF. This chain links TRBV4-1 with TRBJ1-5; TRBD1 is a possible D gene (6 bases). This CDR3 spans 14 amino acids. V was trimmed by 4 bases and J by 9 bases, leaving 16 bases between them. CDR1 and CDR2 (germline): MGHRA, YSYEKL.

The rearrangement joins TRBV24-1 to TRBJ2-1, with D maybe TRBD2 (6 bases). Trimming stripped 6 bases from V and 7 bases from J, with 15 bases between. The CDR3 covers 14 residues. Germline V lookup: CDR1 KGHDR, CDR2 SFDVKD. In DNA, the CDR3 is TGTGCCACCAGTCTCGACGGGGGTGGGAATGAGCAGTTCTTC. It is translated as CATSLDGGGNEQFF.

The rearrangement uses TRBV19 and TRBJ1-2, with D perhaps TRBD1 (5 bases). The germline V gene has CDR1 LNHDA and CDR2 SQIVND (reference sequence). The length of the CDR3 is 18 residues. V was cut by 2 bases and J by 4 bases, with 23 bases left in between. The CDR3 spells CASSISSGTAGRSYGYTF. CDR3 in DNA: TGTGCCAGTAGTATAAGTTCTGGGACGGCAGGGAGGAGCTATGGCTACACCTTC.

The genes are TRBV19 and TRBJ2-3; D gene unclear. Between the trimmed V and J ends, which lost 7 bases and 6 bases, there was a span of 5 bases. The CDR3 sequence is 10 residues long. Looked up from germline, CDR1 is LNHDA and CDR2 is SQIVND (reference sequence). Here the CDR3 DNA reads TGTGCCAGTATCGGTGATACGCAGTATTTT. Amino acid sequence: CASIGDTQYF.

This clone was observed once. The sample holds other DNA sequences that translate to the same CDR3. The chain's CDR3 is CASSQDRMNTEAFF. The CDR3 coding sequence is TGCGCCAGCAGCCAGGACAGAATGAACACTGAAGCTTTCTTT. The rearrangement joins TRBV4-1 to TRBJ1-1; D is possibly TRBD1 (6 bases). The CDR3 totals 14 residues. Germline-derived CDR1 and CDR2 are MGHRA and YSYEKL. V was clipped by 3 bases and J by 0 bases, with 8 bases between them.